What follows are 32 T cell receptor beta chains derived from one specimen sequenced in a study of a mutant IDH1 vaccine in newly diagnosed glioma. Here immunoSEQ multiplex PCR was the method, and the copy in TCRdb shows in-frame clones only, minus some. The data show approximately 60,000 clones, roughly 74% seen once. Documented time point: week 35, safety follow-up. What each vaccine dose contained was 300 ug of mutant IDH1 20-mer peptide, accompanied by topical imiquimod. Their antigens are not known. The material sequenced was PBMCs, taken from a glioma patient whose treatment included an IDH1 peptide vaccine. The receptors were gathered from a man aged 50 to 59 with glioma.

This clone was detected only once. The rearrangement joins TRBV10-3 to TRBJ1-4; D is unresolved. The CDR3 loop spans 17 amino acids. V was pared by 3 bases and J by 8 bases, with 22 bases between. Germline CDR1 ENHRY, CDR2 SYGVKD. CDR3 nucleotide sequence: TGTGCCATCAGTGACGTAACAGACTCTAGCCCGGGGGAAAAACTGTTTTTT. Amino acid sequence: CAISDVTDSSPGEKLFF.

The chain uses TRBV30 and TRBJ2-2; TRBD2 might be the D (7 bases). The V end was cut by 8 bases, the J end by 4 bases, with 11 bases between. The CDR3 length is 12 residues. Per germline, CDR1 GTSNPN and CDR2 SVGIG (reference sequence). The CDR3 here is CAGGGVTGELFF. As DNA, the CDR3 is TGTGCCGGAGGGGGGGTCACCGGGGAGCTGTTTTTT.

The chain combines TRBV4-1 with TRBJ2-2; possibly TRBD1 for D (5 bases). The CDR3 is 18 amino acids. Germline V gene sequence: CDR1 MGHRA, CDR2 YSYEKL. The V end was cut by 2 bases, the J end by 4 bases, with 20 bases between. CDR3 DNA sequence: TGCGCCAGCAGCCAACTAGGAAGGACATCTAGAATCACCGGGGAGCTGTTTTTT. Encoded protein: CASSQLGRTSRITGELFF.

The table lists this clone with a count of one. The chain combines TRBV4-1 with TRBJ2-1; 13 nucleotides align to TRBD2. V lost 1 base and J lost 2; bases outside the gene matches: 8. The germline V gene encodes CDR1 MGHRA and CDR2 YSYEKL. CDR3 length: 19 amino acids. CDR3 loop: CASSQGTSGGAATYNEQFF. CDR3 DNA: TGCGCCAGCAGCCAAGGCACTAGCGGGGGGGCCGCTACCTACAATGAGCAGTTCTTC.

This chain joins TRBV19 and TRBJ1-1; D is uncertain. The CDR3 is 14 amino acids. Per the germline V gene, CDR1 is LNHDA and CDR2 is SQIVND (reference sequence). V lost 7 bases and J 1 base, leaving 13 bases between the germline ends. In DNA, the CDR3 is TGTGCCAGTACCGATACCTTTACGAACACTGAAGCTTTCTTT. It yields the protein CASTDTFTNTEAFF.

The chain couples TRBV5-1 to TRBJ1-1, with D maybe TRBD1 (5 bases). The CDR3 covers 14 residues. Trimming pared 7 bases from V and 10 bases from J, leaving 23 bases between. Germline lookup yields CDR1 SGHRS and CDR2 YFSETQ. The CDR3 bases are TGCGCCAGCCAACCCCCCGGGACCCTTGTCGGAGCTTTCTTT. Encoded protein: CASQPPGTLVGAFF.

This clone was seen a handful of times. This sequence joins TRBV2 and TRBJ1-6; TRBD1 matches 7 bases. The germline V gene encodes CDR1 SNHLY and CDR2 FYNNEI. The ends lost 7 bases at V and 10 bases at J; junction bases unmatched: 13. The CDR3 loop spans 15 amino acids. The CDR3 sequence: CASTQGTAPRSPLHF. CDR3 nucleotides: TGTGCCAGCACCCAAGGGACAGCCCCAAGATCACCCCTCCACTTT.

The rearrangement uses TRBV5-5 and TRBJ2-7, with D maybe TRBD2 (5 bases). V lost 5 bases and J lost 0, with 15 bases in between. From germline, CDR1 is SGHKS and CDR2 YYEKEE (reference sequence). This CDR3 has 15 residues. Written as DNA, the CDR3 is TGTGCCAGCAGGAGGGAACCGGGGAGCTCCTACGAGCAGTACTTC. It encodes CASRREPGSSYEQYF.

This chain uses TRBV5-1 with TRBJ2-3; a weak D match, TRBD2 (6 bases). The CDR3 runs 14 residues. V was cut by 3 bases and J by 3 bases, with 11 bases left in between. Germline V gene lookup returns CDR1 SGHRS and CDR2 YFSETQ. The chain's CDR3 is CASSSWGETDTQYF. Written as DNA, the CDR3 is TGCGCCAGCAGCTCTTGGGGGGAAACAGATACGCAGTATTTT.

J is TRBJ2-1 and V is TRBV20-1; no clear D gene. Per the germline V gene, CDR1 is DFQATT and CDR2 is SNEGSKA (reference sequence). This CDR3 is 11 amino acids long. V lost 6 bases and J lost 10, with 13 bases in between. CDR3 bases: TGCAGTGCCACTTCCCGAAGGGAGCAGTTCTTC. Translation: CSATSRREQFF.

This chain joins TRBV9 and TRBJ2-2; possible D gene TRBD1, 6 bases. The V end was cut by 3 bases, the J end by 4 bases, with 16 bases between. Germline V gives CDR1 SGDLS, CDR2 YYNGEE. The CDR3 has 16 residues. CDR3 sequence: CASSGYRDIGTGELFF. The CDR3 DNA reads as TGTGCCAGCAGCGGATACCGGGACATTGGCACCGGGGAGCTGTTTTTT.

There are a few counts of this clone. The V and J genes are TRBV5-6 and TRBJ2-7, with a possible D match to TRBD2 (6 bases). CDR3 size: 14 residues. CDR1 and CDR2 (germline): SGHDT, YYEEEE. V was pared by 1 base and J by 6 bases, with 14 bases between. The CDR3 protein is CASSLRQGLSEQYF. The CDR3 DNA reads TGTGCCAGCAGCTTGCGTCAGGGACTTTCCGAGCAGTACTTC.

J is TRBJ1-1 and V is TRBV6-5; a possible D gene is TRBD1 (6 bases). CDR1 and CDR2 (germline): MNHEY, SVGAGI. The V end lost 0 bases, the J end lost 6 bases, and 11 bases lay between the germline ends. The CDR3 contains 14 residues. The CDR3, as DNA: TGTGCCAGCAGTTACTCCCCAGGGGCTCCTGAAGCTTTCTTT. This sequence encodes CASSYSPGAPEAFF.

This sequence joins TRBV30 and TRBJ1-2; no reliable D call. V lost 0 bases, J lost 5 bases, and 7 bases lay in between. The CDR3 has 12 amino acids. The germline V gene has CDR1 GTSNPN and CDR2 SVGIG (reference sequence). CDR3 sequence: CAWSVPAYGYTF. CDR3 in DNA: TGTGCCTGGAGTGTCCCAGCATATGGCTACACCTTC. Full variable domain (outside the CDR3, taken from reference TRBV30 and TRBJ1-2): SQTIHQWPATLVQPVGSPLSLECTVEGTSNPNLYWYRQAAGRGLQLLFYSVGIGQISSEVPQNLSASRPQDRQFILSSKKLLLSDSGFYLCAWSVPAYGYTFGSGTRLTVV.

This clone appeared a single time. The chain is built from TRBV5-1 and TRBJ2-5; a weak D match, TRBD1 (5 bases). CDR1 and CDR2 (germline): SGHRS, YFSETQ. The CDR3 sequence is 14 residues long. The V gene lost 4 bases and the J gene lost 9 bases, with 19 bases spanning the gap. The chain's CDR3 is CASSTGGATNSQYF. In DNA form, the CDR3 reads TGCGCCAGCAGCACCGGTGGGGCGACAAACTCCCAGTACTTC.

This chain uses TRBV5-6 with TRBJ1-1, with D hard to call. Trimming left V 1 base short and J 5 bases short, with 12 bases between. The germline V gene has CDR1 SGHDT and CDR2 YYEEEE. This CDR3 spans 14 amino acids. The CDR3 DNA reads as TGTGCCAGCAGCTTGCAACGGCTGGGAACTGAAGCTTTCTTT. Translating gives CASSLQRLGTEAFF.

This clone was observed once. The chain couples TRBV5-6 to TRBJ1-5; 7 nucleotides align to TRBD1. Germline CDR1 is SGHDT and CDR2 is YYEEEE. The ends lost 4 bases at V and 0 bases at J; junction bases unmatched: 13. CDR3 length equals 18 residues. CDR3 loop: CASSRQGGRVYSNQPQHF. CDR3 DNA: TGTGCCAGCAGCCGACAGGGAGGAAGGGTCTATAGCAATCAGCCCCAGCATTTT.

A word on this clone: This sample includes further DNA sequences coding for the same CDR3. The chain is built from TRBV5-6 and TRBJ2-7; the D gene is possibly TRBD2 (5 bases). Germline V CDR1 and CDR2: SGHDT, YYEEEE. Trimming removed 0 bases from V and 3 bases from J, with 7 bases in between. This CDR3 contains 13 residues. The chain's CDR3 is CASSLGGVYEQYF. CDR3 DNA: TGTGCCAGCAGCTTGGGGGGAGTCTACGAGCAGTACTTC.

V usage is TRBV6-1 and J usage is TRBJ1-1; maybe TRBD1 (6 bases). The CDR3 totals 14 residues. Germline CDR1 MNHNS, CDR2 SASEGT. V was shortened by 3 bases and J by 1 base, with 9 bases between the two germline ends. The CDR3 sequence is CASSDPGQNTEAFF. The CDR3 coding sequence is TGTGCCAGCAGTGATCCGGGACAGAACACTGAAGCTTTCTTT.

In its sample, this clone was seen once. This rearrangement joins TRBV9 to TRBJ2-3, with D possibly matching TRBD2 (6 bases). Trimming pared 1 base from V and 4 bases from J, leaving 16 bases between. Germline CDR1 and CDR2: SGDLS and YYNGEE. The CDR3 loop spans 16 amino acids. The CDR3: CASSVQEGLRADTQYF. The CDR3 bases are TGTGCCAGCAGCGTACAGGAGGGACTGCGGGCAGATACGCAGTATTTT.

V usage is TRBV13 and J usage is TRBJ1-1; D is unresolved. The germline V gene has CDR1 PRHDT and CDR2 FYEKMQ (reference sequence). Trimming removed 2 bases from V and 10 bases from J, with 11 bases in between. The CDR3 has 12 residues. CDR3 in DNA: TGTGCCAGCAGCTTATCGTTCAGAGGAGCTTTCTTT. Its protein is CASSLSFRGAFF. The entire variable domain, with the rest obtained from reference TRBV13 and TRBJ1-1, is as follows: AAGVIQSPRHLIKEKRETATLKCYPIPRHDTVYWYQQGPGQDPQFLISFYEKMQSDKGSIPDRFSAQQFSDYHSELNMSSLELGDSALYFCASSLSFRGAFFGQGTRLTVV.

The gene calls are TRBV30 and TRBJ2-5; D gene uncertain. The germline gives CDR1 GTSNPN, CDR2 SVGIG (reference sequence). V gave up 5 bases and J gave up 5 bases, with 9 bases separating them. This CDR3 is built from 11 residues. The CDR3 is CAWGPEETQYF. As DNA, the CDR3 is TGTGCCTGGGGCCCCGAGGAGACCCAGTACTTC. Complete variable domain (other parts from reference TRBV30 and TRBJ2-5): SQTIHQWPATLVQPVGSPLSLECTVEGTSNPNLYWYRQAAGRGLQLLFYSVGIGQISSEVPQNLSASRPQDRQFILSSKKLLLSDSGFYLCAWGPEETQYFGPGTRLLVL.

This clone was seen once. This chain connects TRBV5-1 to TRBJ2-3; 10 nucleotides match TRBD1. The trim removed 4 bases at V and 4 bases at J, leaving 6 bases unmatched. The CDR3 runs to 15 residues. CDR1 is SGHRS and CDR2 is YFSETQ in the germline V gene. DNA of the CDR3: TGCGCCAGCAGCAGCAGACAGGGGGCGGCAGATACGCAGTATTTT. Translated: CASSSRQGAADTQYF.

The chain recombines TRBV27 with TRBJ1-2; unclear D gene. CDR3 length: 16 amino acids. V lost 5 bases, J lost 4 bases, and 20 bases lay in between. CDR1 is MNHEY, CDR2 SMNVEV, per germline (reference sequence). The CDR3 bases are TGTGCCAGCAGTCCATCCGCAGGAGGGCCAAGCTATGGCTACACCTTC. It encodes CASSPSAGGPSYGYTF.

The chain employs TRBV19 and TRBJ1-3, with D uncertain. V lost 3 bases and J lost 0, with 9 bases in between. CDR1 LNHDA and CDR2 SQIVND come from the germline V gene (reference sequence). This CDR3 has 15 residues. The CDR3: CASSIDPGSGNTIYF. CDR3 DNA: TGTGCCAGTAGTATCGATCCCGGCTCTGGAAACACCATATATTTT.

This clone was counted between two and nine times. CDR3 coding DNA: TGTGCCAGTAGGGACAGAAGCTTAACCGGGGAGCTGTTTTTT. Its translation: CASRDRSLTGELFF. The rearrangement uses TRBV6-4 and TRBJ2-2; TRBD1 aligns across 7 bases. V dropped 9 bases and J dropped 5; count of bases not matched to a gene: 9. The germline CDR1 and CDR2 sequences are MRHNA and SNTAGT. The CDR3 spans 14 residues.

The chain employs TRBV4-1 and TRBJ1-5; D is perhaps TRBD1 (5 bases). Germline V CDR1 and CDR2: MGHRA, YSYEKL. V dropped 4 bases and J dropped 3 bases, with 13 bases sitting between them. The CDR3 sequence is 15 residues long. The CDR3 region has the DNA TGCGCCAGCAGCCGAGCACGACAGACCAATCAGCCCCAGCATTTT. The encoded protein is CASSRARQTNQPQHF.

With regard to this clone: This sample also contains other DNA sequences that code for the same CDR3. V is TRBV27 and J is TRBJ1-2; D perhaps matches TRBD1 (5 bases). The CDR3 totals 13 residues. Germline V lookup: CDR1 MNHEY, CDR2 SMNVEV (reference sequence). Trimming shortened V by 2 bases and J by 1 base, and 5 bases separated the two germline ends. Written as DNA, the CDR3 is TGTGCCAGCAGTTTACAGGGTAACTATGGCTACACCTTC. Its translation: CASSLQGNYGYTF.

This chain uses TRBV30 with TRBJ2-3; D is uncertain. The CDR3 contains 14 residues. V was clipped by 3 bases and J by 5 bases, with 15 bases between them. The V gene's germline CDR1 is GTSNPN and CDR2 SVGIG (reference sequence). This CDR3 reads CAWSAHAGRDTQYF. In DNA, the CDR3 is TGTGCCTGGAGCGCTCACGCCGGCCGAGATACGCAGTATTTT.

The chain employs TRBV13 and TRBJ1-1; the D gene is possibly TRBD1 (5 bases). Germline V gene sequence: CDR1 PRHDT, CDR2 FYEKMQ (reference sequence). The CDR3 extends over 13 amino acids. Deletions cut 6 bases from V and 6 bases from J, with 14 bases between. CDR3 sequence reads: CASSQGEYPEAFF. In DNA form, the CDR3 reads TGTGCCAGCAGTCAAGGGGAATACCCTGAAGCTTTCTTT.

This chain links TRBV18 with TRBJ1-1; no definite D call. V lost 4 bases and J lost 0, with 9 bases in between. CDR3 length: 14 amino acids. Germline lookup yields CDR1 KGHSH and CDR2 LQKENI. CDR3 in DNA: TGTGCCAGCTCACGGGCAGAGATGAACACTGAAGCTTTCTTT. Protein sequence: CASSRAEMNTEAFF.

This chain links TRBV5-1 with TRBJ2-3, with unresolved D. V dropped 4 bases and J dropped 1 base, with 10 bases sitting between them. Germline CDR1 SGHRS, CDR2 YFSETQ. The CDR3 loop spans 14 amino acids. The CDR3 sequence: CASSPADRTDTQYF. CDR3 DNA sequence: TGCGCCAGCAGCCCGGCAGACCGCACAGATACGCAGTATTTT. The whole variable domain, remainder taken from reference TRBV5-1 and TRBJ2-3, is KAGVTQTPRYLIKTRGQQVTLSCSPISGHRSVSWYQQTPGQGLQFLFEYFSETQRNKGNFPGRFSGRQFSNSRSEMNVSTLELGDSALYLCASSPADRTDTQYFGPGTRLTVL.